This T cell receptor (beta chain) stems from a study of STAT3 mutations in large granular lymphocyte leukemia. Whole-study findings and limits: No sample exists from the first appearance of each clone. At least one immunodominant TCR beta clonotype appeared in every T-cell large granular lymphocyte leukemia patient. Suggested: STAT3 mutation was not the ancestral event for these clonal expansions.

After removal of 2 bases from V and 8 bases from J, the junction contained 5 bases not matched to a gene. Germline V CDR1 and CDR2: GTSNPN, SVGIG (reference sequence). The CDR3 totals 12 residues. TCRdb's table, derived via immunoSEQ multiplex PCR, lists solely in-frame clones and lacks some. The sample lists around 1,800 clones, 55% to 80% occurring once. On this clone itself: Its specificity is unknown.

The genes are TRBV30 and TRBJ1-2; 7 bases match TRBD1. Sequenced: peripheral blood mononuclear cells. This clonotype originated in a man in his fifties or sixties with T-cell large granular lymphocyte leukemia. Some clones in this sample may be carry-over from other donors' samples. CDR3 DNA: TGTGCCTGGAGTCCAACAGGGGTCGGCTACACCTTC. Protein sequence: CAWSPTGVGYTF.